This T cell receptor beta chain was identified in a study of cytomegalovirus exposure and HLA in healthy donors. Primers: 60 Vbeta forward and 13 Jbeta reverse. TCRdb's table, derived via immunoSEQ multiplex PCR, lists solely in-frame clones and lacks some. The sample records under 70,000 clones, around four fifths being singletons. With regard to this clone: What it binds is not known.

Whole-study findings and limits: It was assumed in the presence/absence analyses that sequencing depth was roughly uniform across donors. Only CMV serostatus was available as immune exposure information. Researchers reported from a later analysis that most CMV-associated TCR beta chains appeared HLA-restricted.

V was clipped by 4 bases and J by 3 bases; unmatched bases: 17. Germline CDR1 and CDR2: SGHRS and YFSETQ. There are 18 residues in the CDR3. These donors counted as nominally healthy when sampled, but unrecorded immune exposures were likely. The chain carries TRBV5-1 and TRBJ2-5, with 8 nucleotides matching TRBD2. The sequence was obtained from a male donor in good health and CMV-seropositive. Sequenced sample: PBMCs. The CDR3: CASSPGMRVAGPKETQYF. CDR3 DNA sequence: TGCGCCAGCAGCCCCGGGATGAGGGTAGCGGGGCCCAAAGAGACCCAGTACTTC.